Here is one T cell receptor (beta chain) with its context. A much larger clone is a single base away; this may be a read error. This likely comes from a read error, as the CDR3 has no conserved phenylalanine or tryptophan at its end. CDR1 is SGHVS and CDR2 is FNYEAQ in the germline V gene. This CDR3 has 13 residues. The V gene lost 4 bases and the J gene lost 5 bases, with 8 bases spanning the gap. The data were obtained in a study of T cells in Graves' hyperthyroidism and ophthalmopathy. The CDR3 regions of TCR beta were amplified from RNA transcripts. Using the HTBI primer set, a first-round RT-PCR was run on the TCR CDR3. TCRdb passed the multiplex PCR reads through MiXCR, listing each CDR3 protein once. The data show approximately 720,000 distinct CDR3 sequences, 15% to 20% seen once.

Sequenced sample: blood. V and J are TRBV7-6 and TRBJ2-2; D not resolved. The TCR comes from a woman aged 45-65 years with Graves' hyperthyroidism that later progressed to Graves' ophthalmopathy. The chain's CDR3 is CASSYGRTGELFS. The DNA of the CDR3 is TGTGCCAGCAGCTACGGACGGACCGGGGAGCTGTTTTCT.